This T cell receptor beta chain comes out of a study of T cells after yellow fever vaccination (dated by TCRdb to the late 2010s). Background on the whole study: The SMART-Seq v4 Ultra Low Input RNA kit was used to prepare libraries from fractions with low cell numbers. Two healthy male donors, one aged 18 to 30 and one aged 30 to 39 years, made up the cohort. To track T-cell clones before and after primary and booster YFV17D yellow fever vaccination, bulk TCR alpha and beta repertoires were sequenced longitudinally. Bulk PBMC replicates and cell subsets were isolated from blood drawn at multiple timepoints before and after both primary and secondary immunization. What the authors observed across the whole study: Compared with the primary T-cell response, the secondary T-cell response was weaker but faster, peaking on day 5 rather than day 15. Because abundant contaminating clonotypes from the bulk population could be contained in FACS-sorted repertoires, computational filtering was required. After the booster, most clones that had expanded after primary vaccination were detected again (about 97% of CD4 and under 90% of CD8), suggesting broad maintenance of memory. The study included only a couple of donors, which limits how far the findings can be generalized. A small share of clonotypes occurred in both CD4 and CD8 compartments, likely arising from convergent recombination.

The sample's treatment or condition label is to be understood as: live attenuated yellow fever vaccine strain. At each blood-draw timepoint, two biological replicates of bulk PBMCs were obtained. A standard Ficoll-Paque protocol was used to isolate PBMCs from peripheral blood. TriZol was used to extract RNA from bulk PBMCs, from CD4 and CD8 fractions, and from dextramer-positive and dextramer-negative fractions. This clonotype was counted ten times or more. The target of this receptor is not known. Base qualities are missing; no much larger clone stands one base away. TCR cDNA was synthesized by 5'RACE template switching, which introduced a universal primer site and unique molecular identifiers. Priming of cDNA synthesis was performed from both the TCR alpha and TCR beta constant segments. Library amplification used two PCR steps, and the second PCR step added sample barcodes and sequencing adapters. Sequencing of libraries was done on Illumina HiSeq 2500 (2x100 bp) or NovaSeq (2x150 bp). Under the source paper's analysis protocol: Reads were demultiplexed and collapsed into UMI consensus sequences with MIGEC, and V(D)J alignment was performed with MiXCR. Clonotypes responding to the vaccine were identified with edgeR on replicate PBMC samples, with the criteria of FDR below 0.01 and a log2 fold change above 5 up to day 15. CD4 or CD8 identity was assigned to each bulk clonotype according to whether the clonotype was present at higher abundance in the sequenced CD4 repertoire or the sequenced CD8 repertoire. TCRdb cleaned the public reads at Q25 with fastp, built clones with MiXCR and kept in-frame beta chains. A single entry per CDR3 protein holds the most common genes and DNA from its merged rows. For this entry, the V and J calls and clone size follow TCRdb and not the study's own pipeline. The sample table records under 400,000 distinct CDR3 sequences; roughly 10% of these occur just once. The ten largest clones represent about 17% of the sample.

The CDR3 starts with the cysteine, ends with the phenylalanine, and has 13 residues. The kept DNA is CDR3 alone, 39 bases in frame from the first base. Deletion took 3 bases off V and 2 bases off J, with a span of 7 bases between the germline ends. The germline V gene (reference sequence) yields DFQATT for CDR1 and SNEGSKA for CDR2. The sequence was collected from a young man who received the YFV17D yellow fever vaccine. Here the sequenced sample was PBMCs, taken on the day of the first yellow fever vaccination. The sequence joins TRBV20-1 to TRBJ2-2; the D gene is possibly TRBD1, with 5 bases matching. The DNA reads TGCAGTGCTAGGCAGGGTAACACCGGGGAGCTGTTTTTT. Translated, it reads CSARQGNTGELFF.